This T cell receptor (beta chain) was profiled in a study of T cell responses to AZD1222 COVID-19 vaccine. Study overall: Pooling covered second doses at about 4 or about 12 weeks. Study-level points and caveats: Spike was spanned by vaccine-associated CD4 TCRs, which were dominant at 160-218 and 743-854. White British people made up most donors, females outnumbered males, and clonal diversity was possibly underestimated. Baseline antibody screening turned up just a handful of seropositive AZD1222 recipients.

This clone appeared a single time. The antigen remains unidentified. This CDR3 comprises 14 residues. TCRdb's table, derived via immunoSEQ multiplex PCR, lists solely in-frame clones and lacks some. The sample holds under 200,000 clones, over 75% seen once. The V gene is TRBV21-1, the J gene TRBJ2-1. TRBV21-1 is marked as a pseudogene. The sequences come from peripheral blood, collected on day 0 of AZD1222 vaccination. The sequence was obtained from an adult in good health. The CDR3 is CASSRGRSYNEQFF. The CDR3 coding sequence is TGTGCCAGCAGCCGGGGGCGCAGCTACAATGAGCAGTTCTTC.